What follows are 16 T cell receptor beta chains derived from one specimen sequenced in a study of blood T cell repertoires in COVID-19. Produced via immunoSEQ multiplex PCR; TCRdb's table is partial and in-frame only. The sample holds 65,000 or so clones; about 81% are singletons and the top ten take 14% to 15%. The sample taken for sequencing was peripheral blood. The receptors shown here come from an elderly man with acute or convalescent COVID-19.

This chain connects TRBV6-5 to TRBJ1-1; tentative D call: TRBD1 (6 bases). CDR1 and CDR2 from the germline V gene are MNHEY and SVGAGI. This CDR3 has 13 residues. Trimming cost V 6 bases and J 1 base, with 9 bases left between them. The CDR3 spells CASRATGNTEAFF. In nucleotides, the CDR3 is TGTGCCAGCAGGGCGACAGGGAACACTGAAGCTTTCTTT.

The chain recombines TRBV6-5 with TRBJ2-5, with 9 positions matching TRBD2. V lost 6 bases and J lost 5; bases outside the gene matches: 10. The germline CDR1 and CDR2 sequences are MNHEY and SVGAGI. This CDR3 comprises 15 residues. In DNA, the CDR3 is TGTGCCAGCAGGAAGGAGATAGCGGGGGAGGAGACCCAGTACTTC. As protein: CASRKEIAGEETQYF.

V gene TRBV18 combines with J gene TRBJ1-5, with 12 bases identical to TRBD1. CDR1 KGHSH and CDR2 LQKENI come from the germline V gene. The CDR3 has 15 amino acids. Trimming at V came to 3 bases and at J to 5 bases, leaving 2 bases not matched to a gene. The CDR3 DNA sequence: TGTGCCAGCTCACCGGGACAGGGGGCATATCAGCCCCAGCATTTT. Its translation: CASSPGQGAYQPQHF.

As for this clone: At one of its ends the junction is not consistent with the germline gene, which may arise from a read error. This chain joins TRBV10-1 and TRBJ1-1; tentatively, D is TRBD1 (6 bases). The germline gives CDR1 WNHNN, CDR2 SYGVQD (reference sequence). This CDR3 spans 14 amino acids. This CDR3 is CASSESDRNTEAFF. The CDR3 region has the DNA TGCGCCAGCAGCGAGTCGGACAGGAACACTGAAGCTTTCTTT.

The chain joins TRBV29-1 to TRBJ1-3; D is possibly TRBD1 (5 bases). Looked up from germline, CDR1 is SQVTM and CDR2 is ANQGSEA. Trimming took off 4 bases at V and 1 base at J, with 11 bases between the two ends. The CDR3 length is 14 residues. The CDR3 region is CSVGHQGSGNTIYF. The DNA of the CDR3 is TGCAGCGTTGGTCATCAGGGATCTGGAAACACCATATATTTT.

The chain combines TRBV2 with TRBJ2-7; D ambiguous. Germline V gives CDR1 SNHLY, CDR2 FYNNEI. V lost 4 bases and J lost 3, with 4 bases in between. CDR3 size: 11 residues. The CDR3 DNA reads TGTGCCAGCAGTGCCATCTACGAGCAGTACTTC. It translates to CASSAIYEQYF.

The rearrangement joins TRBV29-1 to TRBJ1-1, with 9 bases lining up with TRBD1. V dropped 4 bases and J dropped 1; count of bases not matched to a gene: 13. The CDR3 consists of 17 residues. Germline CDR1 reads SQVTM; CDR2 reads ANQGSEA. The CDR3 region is CSVGPRDRAVGNTEAFF. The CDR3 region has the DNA TGCAGCGTTGGACCCCGGGACAGGGCGGTGGGGAACACTGAAGCTTTCTTT.

CDR3 nucleotide sequence: TGTGCCAGCAGGCCAGGACAGGGGTTCAACGAGCAGTACTTC. Amino acids: CASRPGQGFNEQYF. The rearrangement uses TRBV21-1 and TRBJ2-7; the table assigns TRBD1, which was not confirmed against the DNA. TRBV21-1 is noted as a pseudogene. The CDR3 sequence is 14 residues long.

The DNA for the CDR3 is TGTGCCAGCAGCATAGCGGGGGGCTTTAGAAATGAGCAGTTCTTC. It translates to CASSIAGGFRNEQFF. The rearrangement uses TRBV18 and TRBJ2-1; TRBD2 aligns across 10 bases. The J segment lost 7 bases and the V segment lost 8 bases, leaving 11 bases of the junction unmatched. CDR1 KGHSH and CDR2 LQKENI come from the germline V gene. This CDR3 is built from 15 residues.

CDR3 DNA: TGTGCCAGCAGCCAAGAGACTAGGGGAGAGACCCAGTACTTC. It codes for CASSQETRGETQYF. The chain employs TRBV3-1 (or the pseudogene TRBV3-2) and TRBJ2-5; possibly TRBD2 for D (6 bases). V dropped 0 bases and J dropped 4 bases, with 9 bases sitting between them. Germline CDR1 and CDR2: LGHDT and YNNKEL (reference sequence). The CDR3 spans 14 residues.

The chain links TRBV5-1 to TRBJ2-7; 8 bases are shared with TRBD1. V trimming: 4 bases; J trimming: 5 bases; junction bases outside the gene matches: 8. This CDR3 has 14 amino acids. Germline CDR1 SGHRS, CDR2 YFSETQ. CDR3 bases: TGCGCCAGCAGCACTAAGTCGGACAGGGACGAGCAGTACTTC. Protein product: CASSTKSDRDEQYF.

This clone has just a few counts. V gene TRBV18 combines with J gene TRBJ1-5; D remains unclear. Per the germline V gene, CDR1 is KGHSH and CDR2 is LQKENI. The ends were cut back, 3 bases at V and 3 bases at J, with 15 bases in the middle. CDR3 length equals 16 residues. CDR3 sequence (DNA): TGTGCCAGCTCACCTTTGCCCACCGGGTCCAATCAGCCCCAGCATTTT. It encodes CASSPLPTGSNQPQHF.

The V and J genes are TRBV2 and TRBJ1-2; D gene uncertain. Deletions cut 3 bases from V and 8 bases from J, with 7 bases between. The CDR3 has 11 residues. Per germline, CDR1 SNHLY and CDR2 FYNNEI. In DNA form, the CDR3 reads TGTGCCAGCAGTGAGGTTAGCGGCTACACCTTC. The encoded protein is CASSEVSGYTF. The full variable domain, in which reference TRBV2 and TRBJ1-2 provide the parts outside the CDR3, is EPEVTQTPSHQVTQMGQEVILRCVPISNHLYFYWYRQILGQKVEFLVSFYNNEISEKSEIFDDQFSVERPDGSNFTLKIRSTKLEDSAMYFCASSEVSGYTFGSGTRLTVV.

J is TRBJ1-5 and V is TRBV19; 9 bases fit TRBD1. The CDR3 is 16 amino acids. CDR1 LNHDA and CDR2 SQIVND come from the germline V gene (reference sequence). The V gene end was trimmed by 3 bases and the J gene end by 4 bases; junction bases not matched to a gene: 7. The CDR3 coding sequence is TGTGCCAGTAGTATTAAGGACAGGGGTTTGAATCAGCCCCAGCATTTT. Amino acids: CASSIKDRGLNQPQHF.

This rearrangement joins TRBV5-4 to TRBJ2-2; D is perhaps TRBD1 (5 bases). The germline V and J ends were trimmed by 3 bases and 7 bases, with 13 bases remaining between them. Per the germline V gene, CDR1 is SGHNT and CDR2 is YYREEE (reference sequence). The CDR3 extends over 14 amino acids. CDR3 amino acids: CASSSTATDGELFF. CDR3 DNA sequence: TGTGCCAGCAGCTCAACAGCGACAGACGGGGAGCTGTTTTTT.

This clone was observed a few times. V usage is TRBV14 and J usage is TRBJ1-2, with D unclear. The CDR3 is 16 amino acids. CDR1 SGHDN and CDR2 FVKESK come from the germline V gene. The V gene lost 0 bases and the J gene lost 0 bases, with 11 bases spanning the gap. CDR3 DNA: TGTGCCAGCAGCCAAGACTCGCAGCGAACTAACTATGGCTACACCTTC. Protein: CASSQDSQRTNYGYTF.